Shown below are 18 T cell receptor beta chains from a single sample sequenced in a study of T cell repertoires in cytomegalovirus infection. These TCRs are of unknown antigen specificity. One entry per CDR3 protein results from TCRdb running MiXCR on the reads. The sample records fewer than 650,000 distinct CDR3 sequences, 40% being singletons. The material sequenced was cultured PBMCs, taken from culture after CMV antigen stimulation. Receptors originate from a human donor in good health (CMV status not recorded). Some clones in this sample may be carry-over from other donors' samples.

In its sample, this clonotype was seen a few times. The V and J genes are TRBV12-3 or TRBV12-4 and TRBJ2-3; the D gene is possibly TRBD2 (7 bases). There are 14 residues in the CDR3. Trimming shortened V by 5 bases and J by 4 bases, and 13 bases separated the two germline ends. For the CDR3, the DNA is TGTGCCAGCAGTCCGGAGGGGGGGGCAGATACGCAGTATTTT. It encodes CASSPEGGADTQYF.

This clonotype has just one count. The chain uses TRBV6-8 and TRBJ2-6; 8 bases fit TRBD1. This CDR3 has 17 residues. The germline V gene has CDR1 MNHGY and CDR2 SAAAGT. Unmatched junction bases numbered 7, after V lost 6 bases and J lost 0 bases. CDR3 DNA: TGTGCCAGCAGCCCGACAGGGGTGAGCTCTGGGGCCAACGTCCTGACTTTC. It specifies CASSPTGVSSGANVLTF.

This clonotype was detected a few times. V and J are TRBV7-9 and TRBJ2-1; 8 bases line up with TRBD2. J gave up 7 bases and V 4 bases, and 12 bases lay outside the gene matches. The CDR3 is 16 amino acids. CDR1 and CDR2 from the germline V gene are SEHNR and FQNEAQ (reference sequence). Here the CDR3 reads CASSSTSGVGENEQFF. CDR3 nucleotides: TGTGCCAGCAGCTCTACTAGCGGCGTTGGTGAGAATGAGCAGTTCTTC. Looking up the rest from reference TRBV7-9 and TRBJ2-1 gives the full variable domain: DTGVSQNPRHKITKRGQNVTFRCDPISEHNRLYWYRQTLGQGPEFLTYFQNEAQLEKSRLLSDRFSAERPKGSFSTLEIQRTEQGDSAMYLCASSSTSGVGENEQFFGPGTRLTVL.

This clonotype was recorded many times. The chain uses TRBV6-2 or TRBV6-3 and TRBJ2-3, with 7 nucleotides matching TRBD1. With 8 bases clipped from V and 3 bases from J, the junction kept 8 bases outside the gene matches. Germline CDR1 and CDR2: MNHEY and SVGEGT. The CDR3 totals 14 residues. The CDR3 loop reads CASPSGTATDTQYF. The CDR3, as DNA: TGTGCCAGCCCATCAGGGACAGCTACAGATACGCAGTATTTT.

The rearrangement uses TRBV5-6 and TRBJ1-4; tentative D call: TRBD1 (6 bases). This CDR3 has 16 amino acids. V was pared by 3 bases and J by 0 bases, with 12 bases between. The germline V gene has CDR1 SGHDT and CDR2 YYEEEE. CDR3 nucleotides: TGTGCCAGCAGCTCAACCCGGACAGCAACTAATGAAAAACTGTTTTTT. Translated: CASSSTRTATNEKLFF.

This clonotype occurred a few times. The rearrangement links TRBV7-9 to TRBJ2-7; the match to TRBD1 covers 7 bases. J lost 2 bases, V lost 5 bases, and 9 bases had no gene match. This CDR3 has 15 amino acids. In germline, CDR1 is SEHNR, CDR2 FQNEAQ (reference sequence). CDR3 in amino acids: CASSRKQGLPYEQYF. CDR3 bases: TGTGCCAGCAGCCGAAAACAGGGGCTACCCTACGAGCAGTACTTC.

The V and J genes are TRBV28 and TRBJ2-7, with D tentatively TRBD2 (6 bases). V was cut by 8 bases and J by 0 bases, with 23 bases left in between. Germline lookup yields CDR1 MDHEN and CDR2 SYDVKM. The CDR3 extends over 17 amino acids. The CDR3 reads CASGPFLPGDSSYEQYF. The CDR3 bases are TGTGCCAGCGGTCCGTTCCTACCGGGGGACTCCTCCTACGAGCAGTACTTC. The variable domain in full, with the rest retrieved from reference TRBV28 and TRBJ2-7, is DVKVTQSSRYLVKRTGEKVFLECVQDMDHENMFWYRQDPGLGLRLIYFSYDVKMKEKGDIPEGYSVSREKKERFSLILESASTNQTSMYLCASGPFLPGDSSYEQYFGPGTRLTVT.

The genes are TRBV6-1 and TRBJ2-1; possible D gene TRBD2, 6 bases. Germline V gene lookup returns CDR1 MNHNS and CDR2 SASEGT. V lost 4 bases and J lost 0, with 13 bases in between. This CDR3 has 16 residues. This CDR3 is CASSAHRGTSYNEQFF. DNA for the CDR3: TGTGCCAGCAGTGCCCATCGGGGGACCTCCTACAATGAGCAGTTCTTC.

The CDR3 loop reads CASSESSRDRGYQETQYF. DNA of the CDR3: TGTGCCAGCAGTGAATCTTCTCGGGACAGGGGGTATCAAGAGACCCAGTACTTC. The rearrangement links TRBV6-1 to TRBJ2-5; 11 bases are a match to TRBD1. V dropped 2 bases and J dropped 2; count of bases not matched to a gene: 10. The CDR3 spans 18 residues. The germline V gene has CDR1 MNHNS and CDR2 SASEGT.

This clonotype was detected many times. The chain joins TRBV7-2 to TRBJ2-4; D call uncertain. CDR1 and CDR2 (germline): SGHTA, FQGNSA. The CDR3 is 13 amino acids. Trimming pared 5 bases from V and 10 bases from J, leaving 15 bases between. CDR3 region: CASSRDRWGIQYF. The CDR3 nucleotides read TGTGCCAGCAGCCGCGACCGTTGGGGTATTCAGTACTTC.

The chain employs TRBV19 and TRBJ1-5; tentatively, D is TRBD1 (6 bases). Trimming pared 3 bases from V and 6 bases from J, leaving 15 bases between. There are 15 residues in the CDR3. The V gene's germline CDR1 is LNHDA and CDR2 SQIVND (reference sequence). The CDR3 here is CASSMGNGGGQPQHF. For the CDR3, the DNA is TGTGCCAGTAGTATGGGAAACGGGGGCGGTCAGCCCCAGCATTTT.

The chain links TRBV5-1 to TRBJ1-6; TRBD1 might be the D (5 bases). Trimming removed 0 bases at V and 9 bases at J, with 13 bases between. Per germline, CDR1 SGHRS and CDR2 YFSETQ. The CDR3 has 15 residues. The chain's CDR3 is CASSLVPGTSSPLHF. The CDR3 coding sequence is TGCGCCAGCAGCTTGGTACCAGGGACCAGTTCACCCCTCCACTTT.

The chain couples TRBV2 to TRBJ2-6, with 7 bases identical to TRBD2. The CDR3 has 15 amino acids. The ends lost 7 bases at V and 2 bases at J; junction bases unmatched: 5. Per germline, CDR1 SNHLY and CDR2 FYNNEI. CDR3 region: CASILGGAGANVLTF. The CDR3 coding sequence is TGTGCCAGCATTCTTGGGGGGGCTGGGGCCAACGTCCTGACTTTC.

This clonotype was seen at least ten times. The CDR3 bases are TGTGCCAGCAGCTGGAACAGGGAAGAGACCCAGTACTTC. Translating it yields CASSWNREETQYF. The V and J genes are TRBV7-2 and TRBJ2-5, with D perhaps TRBD1 (6 bases). Germline lookup yields CDR1 SGHTA and CDR2 FQGNSA. V dropped 4 bases and J dropped 3 bases, with 9 bases sitting between them. The CDR3 runs 13 residues.

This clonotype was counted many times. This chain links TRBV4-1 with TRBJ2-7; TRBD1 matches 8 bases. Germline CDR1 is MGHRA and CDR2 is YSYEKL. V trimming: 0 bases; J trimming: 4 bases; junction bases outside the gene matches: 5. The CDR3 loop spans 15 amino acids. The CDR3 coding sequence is TGCGCCAGCAGCCAAGATGGAGACAGGGGATACGAGCAGTACTTC. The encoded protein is CASSQDGDRGYEQYF.

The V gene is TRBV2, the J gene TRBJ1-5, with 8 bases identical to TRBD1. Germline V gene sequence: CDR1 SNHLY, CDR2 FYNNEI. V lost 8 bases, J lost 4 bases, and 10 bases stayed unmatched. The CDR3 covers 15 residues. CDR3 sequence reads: CASEGDRLGNQPQHF. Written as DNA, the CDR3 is TGTGCCAGCGAGGGGGACAGGTTAGGGAATCAGCCCCAGCATTTT.

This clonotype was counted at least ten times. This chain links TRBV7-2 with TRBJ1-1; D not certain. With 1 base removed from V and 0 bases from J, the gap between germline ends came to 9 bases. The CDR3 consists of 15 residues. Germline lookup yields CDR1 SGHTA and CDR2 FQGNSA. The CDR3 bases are TGTGCCAGCAGCTTAGTTTCGCAGATGAACACTGAAGCTTTCTTT. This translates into CASSLVSQMNTEAFF.

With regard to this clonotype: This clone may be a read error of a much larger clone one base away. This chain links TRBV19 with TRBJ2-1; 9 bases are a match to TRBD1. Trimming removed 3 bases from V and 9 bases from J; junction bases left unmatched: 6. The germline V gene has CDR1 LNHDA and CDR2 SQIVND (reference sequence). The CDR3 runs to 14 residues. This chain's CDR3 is CASSIRDRDIEQFF. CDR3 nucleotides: TGTGCCAGTAGTATCCGGGACAGGGACATTGAGCAGTTCTTC.